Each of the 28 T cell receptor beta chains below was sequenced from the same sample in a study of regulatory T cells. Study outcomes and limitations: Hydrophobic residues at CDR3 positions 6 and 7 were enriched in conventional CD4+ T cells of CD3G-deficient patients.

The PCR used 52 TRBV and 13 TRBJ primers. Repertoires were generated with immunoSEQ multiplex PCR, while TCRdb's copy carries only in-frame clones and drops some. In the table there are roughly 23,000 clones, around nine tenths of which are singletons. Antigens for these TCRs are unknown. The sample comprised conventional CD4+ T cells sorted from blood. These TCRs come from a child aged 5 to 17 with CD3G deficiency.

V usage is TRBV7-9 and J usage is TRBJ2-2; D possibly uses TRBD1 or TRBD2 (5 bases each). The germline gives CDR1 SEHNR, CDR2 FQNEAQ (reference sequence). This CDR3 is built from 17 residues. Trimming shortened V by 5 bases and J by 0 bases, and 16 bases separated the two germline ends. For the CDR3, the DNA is TGTGCCAGCAGCCCCGGACCGGGACGGTCGAACACCGGGGAGCTGTTTTTT. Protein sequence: CASSPGPGRSNTGELFF.

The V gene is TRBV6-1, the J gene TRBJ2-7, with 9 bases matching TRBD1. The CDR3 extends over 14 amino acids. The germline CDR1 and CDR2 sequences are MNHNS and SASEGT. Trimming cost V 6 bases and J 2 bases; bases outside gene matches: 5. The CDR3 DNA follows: TGTGCCAGCAGGGGACAGGGAGGAACCTACGAGCAGTACTTC. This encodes CASRGQGGTYEQYF.

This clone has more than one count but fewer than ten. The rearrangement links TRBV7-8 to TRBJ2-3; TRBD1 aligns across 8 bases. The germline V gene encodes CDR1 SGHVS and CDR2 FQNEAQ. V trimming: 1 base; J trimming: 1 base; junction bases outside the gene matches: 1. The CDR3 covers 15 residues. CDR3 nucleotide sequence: TGTGCCAGCAGCTTAGGGACAGGGCGCACAGATACGCAGTATTTT. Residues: CASSLGTGRTDTQYF.

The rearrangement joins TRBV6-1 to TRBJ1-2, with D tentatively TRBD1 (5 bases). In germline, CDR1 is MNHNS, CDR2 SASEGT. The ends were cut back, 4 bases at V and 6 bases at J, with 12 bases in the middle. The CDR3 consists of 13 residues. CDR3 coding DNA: TGTGCCAGCAGTGCACGGGGACTCGATGGCTACACCTTC. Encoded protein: CASSARGLDGYTF.

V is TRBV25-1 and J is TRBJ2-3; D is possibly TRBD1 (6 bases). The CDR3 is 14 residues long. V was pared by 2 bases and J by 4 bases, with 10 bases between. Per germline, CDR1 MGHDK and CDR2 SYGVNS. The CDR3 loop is CASSEGRGADTQYF. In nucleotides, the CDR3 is TGTGCCAGCAGTGAAGGCAGGGGCGCAGATACGCAGTATTTT. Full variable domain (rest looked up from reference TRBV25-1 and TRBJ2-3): EADIYQTPRYLVIGTGKKITLECSQTMGHDKMYWYQQDPGMELHLIHYSYGVNSTEKGDLSSESTVSRIRTEHFPLTLESARPSHTSQYLCASSEGRGADTQYFGPGTRLTVL.

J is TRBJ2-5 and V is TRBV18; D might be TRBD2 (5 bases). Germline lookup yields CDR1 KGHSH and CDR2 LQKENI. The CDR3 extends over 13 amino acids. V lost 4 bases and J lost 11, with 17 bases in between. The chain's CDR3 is CASSLMDFGEQYF. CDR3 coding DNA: TGTGCCAGCTCACTGATGGACTTTGGTGAGCAGTACTTC.

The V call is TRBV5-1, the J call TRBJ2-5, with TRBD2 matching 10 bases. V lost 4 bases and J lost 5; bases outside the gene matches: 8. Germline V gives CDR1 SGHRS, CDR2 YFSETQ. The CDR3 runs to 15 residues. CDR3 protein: CASSPASGSVETQYF. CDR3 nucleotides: TGCGCCAGCAGCCCAGCTAGCGGGAGCGTCGAGACCCAGTACTTC.

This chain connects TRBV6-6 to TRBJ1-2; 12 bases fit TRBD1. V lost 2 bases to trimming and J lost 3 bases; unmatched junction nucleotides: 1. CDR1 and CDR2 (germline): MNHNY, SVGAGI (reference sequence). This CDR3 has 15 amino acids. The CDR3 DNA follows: TGTGCCAGCAGTTACGGGACAGGGGGCCACTATGGCTACACCTTC. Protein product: CASSYGTGGHYGYTF.

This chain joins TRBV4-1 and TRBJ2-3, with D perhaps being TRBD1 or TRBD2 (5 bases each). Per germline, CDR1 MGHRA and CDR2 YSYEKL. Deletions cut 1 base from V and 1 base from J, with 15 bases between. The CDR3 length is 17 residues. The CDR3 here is CASSQGGALEGTDTQYF. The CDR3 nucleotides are TGCGCCAGCAGCCAAGGAGGGGCCCTGGAAGGCACAGATACGCAGTATTTT.

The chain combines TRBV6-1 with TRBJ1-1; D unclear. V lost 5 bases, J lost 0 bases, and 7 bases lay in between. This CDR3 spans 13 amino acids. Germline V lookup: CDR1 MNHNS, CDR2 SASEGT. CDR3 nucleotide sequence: TGTGCCAGCAGTAGTGTTATGAACACTGAAGCTTTCTTT. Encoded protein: CASSSVMNTEAFF.

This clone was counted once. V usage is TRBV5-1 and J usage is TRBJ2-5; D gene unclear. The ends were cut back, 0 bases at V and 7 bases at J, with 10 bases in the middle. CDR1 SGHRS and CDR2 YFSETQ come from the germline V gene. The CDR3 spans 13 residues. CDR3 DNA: TGCGCCAGCAGCTTGGCCGGCCTGGGGACCCAGTACTTC. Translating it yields CASSLAGLGTQYF.

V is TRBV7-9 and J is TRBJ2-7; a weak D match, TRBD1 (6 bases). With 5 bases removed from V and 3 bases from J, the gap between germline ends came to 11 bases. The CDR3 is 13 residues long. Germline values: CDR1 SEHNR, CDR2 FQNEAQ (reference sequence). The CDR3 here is CASSQTDSYEQYF. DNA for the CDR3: TGTGCCAGCAGCCAAACGGACAGCTACGAGCAGTACTTC.

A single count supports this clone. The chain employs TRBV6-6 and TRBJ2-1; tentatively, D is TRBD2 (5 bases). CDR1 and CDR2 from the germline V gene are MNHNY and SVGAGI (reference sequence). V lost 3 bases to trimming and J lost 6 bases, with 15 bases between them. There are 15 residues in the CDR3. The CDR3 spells CASSYDVERPNEQFF. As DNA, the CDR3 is TGTGCCAGCAGTTATGACGTCGAGCGGCCCAATGAGCAGTTCTTC.

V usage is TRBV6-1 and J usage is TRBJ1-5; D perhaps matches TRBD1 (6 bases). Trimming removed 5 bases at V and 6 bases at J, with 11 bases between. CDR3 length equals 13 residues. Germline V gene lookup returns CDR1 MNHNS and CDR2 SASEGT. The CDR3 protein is CASSTGFPQPQHF. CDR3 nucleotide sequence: TGTGCCAGCAGTACAGGGTTTCCTCAGCCCCAGCATTTT.

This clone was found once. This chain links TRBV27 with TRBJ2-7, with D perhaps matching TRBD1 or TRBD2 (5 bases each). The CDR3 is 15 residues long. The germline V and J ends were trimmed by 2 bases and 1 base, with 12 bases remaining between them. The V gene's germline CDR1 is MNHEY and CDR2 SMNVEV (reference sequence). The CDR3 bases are TGTGCCAGCAGTTTAAGAGGGGTCGGATCCTACGAGCAGTACTTC. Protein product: CASSLRGVGSYEQYF.

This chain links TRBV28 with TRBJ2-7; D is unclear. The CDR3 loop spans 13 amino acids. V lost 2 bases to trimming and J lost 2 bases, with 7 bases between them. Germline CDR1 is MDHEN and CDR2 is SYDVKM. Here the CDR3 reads CASSLQRPYEQYF. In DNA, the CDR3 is TGTGCCAGCAGTTTACAACGCCCCTACGAGCAGTACTTC.

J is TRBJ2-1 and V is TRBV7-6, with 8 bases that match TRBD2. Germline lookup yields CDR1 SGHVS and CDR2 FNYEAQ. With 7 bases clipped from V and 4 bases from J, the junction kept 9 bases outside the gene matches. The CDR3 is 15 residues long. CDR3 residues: CASTLGLDTYNEQFF. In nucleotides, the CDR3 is TGTGCCAGCACCCTGGGACTAGATACGTACAATGAGCAGTTCTTC.

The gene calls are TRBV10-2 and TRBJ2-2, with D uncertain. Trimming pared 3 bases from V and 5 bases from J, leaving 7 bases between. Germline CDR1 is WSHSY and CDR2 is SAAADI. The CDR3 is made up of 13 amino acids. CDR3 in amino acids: CASSEWETGELFF. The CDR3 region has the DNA TGCGCCAGCAGTGAATGGGAAACCGGGGAGCTGTTTTTT.

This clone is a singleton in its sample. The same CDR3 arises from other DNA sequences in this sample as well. CDR3 bases: TGTGCCAGCAGACAGGGTGGTTCCTACGAGCAGTACTTC. Translating it yields CASRQGGSYEQYF. The gene calls are TRBV6-1 and TRBJ2-7; TRBD1 is a possible D gene (6 bases). This CDR3 spans 13 amino acids. V gave up 6 bases and J gave up 1 base, with 10 bases separating them. Germline values: CDR1 MNHNS, CDR2 SASEGT.

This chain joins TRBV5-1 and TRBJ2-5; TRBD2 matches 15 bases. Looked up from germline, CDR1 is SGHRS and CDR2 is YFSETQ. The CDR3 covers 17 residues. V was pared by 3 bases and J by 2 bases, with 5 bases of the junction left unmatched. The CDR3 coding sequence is TGCGCCAGCAGCTCAGGGACTAGCGGGAGGATACAAGAGACCCAGTACTTC. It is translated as CASSSGTSGRIQETQYF.

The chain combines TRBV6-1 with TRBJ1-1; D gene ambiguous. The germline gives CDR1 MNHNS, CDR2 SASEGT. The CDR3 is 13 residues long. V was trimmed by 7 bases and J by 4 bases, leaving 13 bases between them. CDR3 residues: CASTPRVSTEAFF. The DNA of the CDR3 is TGTGCCAGCACCCCGAGGGTGAGCACTGAAGCTTTCTTT.

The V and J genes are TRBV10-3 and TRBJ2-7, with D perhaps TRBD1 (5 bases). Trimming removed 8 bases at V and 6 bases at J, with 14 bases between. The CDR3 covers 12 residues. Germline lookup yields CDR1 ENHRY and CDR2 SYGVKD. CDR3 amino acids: CAIGAPWGEQYF. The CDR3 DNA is TGTGCCATCGGGGCCCCCTGGGGCGAGCAGTACTTC.

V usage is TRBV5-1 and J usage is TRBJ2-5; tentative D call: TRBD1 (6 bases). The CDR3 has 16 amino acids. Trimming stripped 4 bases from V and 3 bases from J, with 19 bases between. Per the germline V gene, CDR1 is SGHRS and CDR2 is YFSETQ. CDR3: CASSKGQRLMEETQYF. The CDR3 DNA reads TGCGCCAGCAGCAAGGGACAACGGCTTATGGAAGAGACCCAGTACTTC. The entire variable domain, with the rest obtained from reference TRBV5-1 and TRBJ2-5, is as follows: KAGVTQTPRYLIKTRGQQVTLSCSPISGHRSVSWYQQTPGQGLQFLFEYFSETQRNKGNFPGRFSGRQFSNSRSEMNVSTLELGDSALYLCASSKGQRLMEETQYFGPGTRLLVL.

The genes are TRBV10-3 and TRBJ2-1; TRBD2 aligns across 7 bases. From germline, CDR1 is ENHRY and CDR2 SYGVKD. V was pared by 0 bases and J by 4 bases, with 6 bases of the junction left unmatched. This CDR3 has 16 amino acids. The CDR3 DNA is TGTGCCATCAGTGAGTCGAGGGCTAGCGGATACAATGAGCAGTTCTTC. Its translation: CAISESRASGYNEQFF.

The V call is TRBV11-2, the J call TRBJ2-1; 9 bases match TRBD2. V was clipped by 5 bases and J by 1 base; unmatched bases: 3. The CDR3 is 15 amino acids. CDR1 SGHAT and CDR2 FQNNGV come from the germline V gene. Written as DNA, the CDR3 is TGTGCCAGCAGCCGCGGGAGGGGGTCCTACAATGAGCAGTTCTTC. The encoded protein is CASSRGRGSYNEQFF.

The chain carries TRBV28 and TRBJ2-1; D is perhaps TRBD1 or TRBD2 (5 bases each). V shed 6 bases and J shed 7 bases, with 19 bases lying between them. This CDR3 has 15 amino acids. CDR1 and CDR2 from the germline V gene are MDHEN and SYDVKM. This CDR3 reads CASREAGTQSNEQFF. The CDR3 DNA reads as TGTGCCAGCAGAGAAGCCGGGACCCAATCTAATGAGCAGTTCTTC.

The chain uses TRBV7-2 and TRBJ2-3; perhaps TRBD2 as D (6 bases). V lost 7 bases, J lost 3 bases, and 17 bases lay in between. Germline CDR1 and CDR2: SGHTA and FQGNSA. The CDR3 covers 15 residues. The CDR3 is CASNRDGLLTDTQYF. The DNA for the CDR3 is TGTGCCAGCAATCGGGACGGACTATTAACAGATACGCAGTATTTT. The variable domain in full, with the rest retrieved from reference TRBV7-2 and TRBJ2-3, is GAGVSQSPSNKVTEKGKDVELRCDPISGHTALYWYRQSLGQGLEFLIYFQGNSAPDKSGLPSDRFSAERTGGSVSTLTIQRTQQEDSAVYLCASNRDGLLTDTQYFGPGTRLTVL.

Here the CDR3 DNA reads TGTGCCAGCAGCTCCCCCCGGGGGACAGGGTACGAGCAGTACTTC. Residues: CASSSPRGTGYEQYF. The chain links TRBV28 to TRBJ2-7; 9 nucleotides align to TRBD1. The trim removed 6 bases at V and 4 bases at J, leaving 10 bases unmatched. This CDR3 region has 15 residues. Germline V gives CDR1 MDHEN, CDR2 SYDVKM.